This T cell receptor (beta chain) was found in a study of shared clonotypes between healthy human individuals (TCRdb year 2020). In terms of the full investigation: The cohort included three men and a couple of women between 18 and 49 years of age. Libraries were prepared and TCR repertoires were sequenced by different laboratories using diverse techniques, in order to increase sequencing depth and limit assay-specific biases. To estimate repertoire size and how much clonotype sharing occurs between individuals, the study deeply sequenced the blood TCR repertoires of roughly 5 healthy adults. Between about 0.9 and 9 billion PBMCs per donor were obtained by leukapheresis. Per donor, three plates each were used for CD4 naive and CD4 memory, two for CD8 naive, and one for CD8 memory. What the authors observed across the whole study: The small number of donors limited the genetic and exposure-history diversity represented. Estimated clonotype richness was generally larger for naive than for memory subsets. Pairwise subsampling led to the expectation that sequencing depth would affect the degree of clonotype sharing among donors. Incomplete sequencing was indicated by rarefaction of sorted-subset datasets, despite the large sequencing depth. Compared with non-shared clonotypes, clonotypes shared by all four sorted-subset donors had higher generation probabilities. Sampling was restricted to blood, and TCR repertoires in tissue are likely to differ from TCR repertoires in blood. Approximately 4.8% of naive CD4, 3% to 4% of naive CD8, roughly 2.4% of memory CD4, and 0.4% of memory CD8 clonotypes were shared across several donors.

Points on this clone: Its antigen is not yet known. No base quality values were provided; no much bigger clone lies one nucleotide off.

The germline V gene sets CDR1 to MNHNS and CDR2 to SASEGT. V is clipped by 6 bases and J by 4 bases, and the sequence between their germline boundaries is 18 bases long. From the cysteine up to the phenylalanine, the CDR3 has a length of 15 residues. The only DNA kept is the CDR3, 45 bases in frame from the first base. Donors were healthy HIV-negative adults with no recently reported acute infections or vaccinations. Every donor was a Caucasian adult living in Nashville, Tennessee, USA. Magnetic negative selection was used to enrich CD4+ T cells, after which naive cells were positively selected on CD45RA and the negative fraction became the memory subset. Blood was obtained by leukapheresis, after which PBMCs were separated by Ficoll-Histopaque density gradient centrifugation and cryopreserved in liquid nitrogen vapor phase. Analytical flow cytometry was used to check the purity and quantity of each magnetically sorted T cell population. From each sorted fraction, genomic DNA was isolated and quantified by UV absorbance on a Nanodrop 2000c.

Using the deep immunoSEQ assay, multiplex PCR amplified TCR CDR3 regions from genomic DNA. For each cell subset, the extracted genomic DNA was distributed evenly across all wells of several immunoSEQ 96-well plates, and each plate served as one replicate. Each replicate PCR for sorted subsets received about 0.2 ug genomic DNA, equal to roughly 33,000 T cell genomes. Purified libraries were quantified with a Qubit 3.0 fluorometer, sized on a Bioanalyzer 2100, and re-quantified with the KAPA Library Quantification kit. Every immunoSEQ 96-well plate was sequenced on a dedicated single-read 150-cycle Illumina NextSeq 550 flow cell. The authors' analysis ran thus. Because the immunoSEQ output included only junctional sequences and no quality scores, the filtering could not be the same as the filtering used for full-length reads. Sequences were annotated with PyIR, a Python wrapper for IgBLAST v1.9, using IMGT germline references to assign V/J genes and CDR3. Reads were removed for weak V/J assignments (E-value above 1e-6), missing CDR3, stop codons, out-of-frame junctions, or ambiguous translated residues. V3J clonotypes were defined as sequences sharing an identical inferred V gene, J gene, and CDR3 amino acid sequence. The percentage overlap between two repertoires was calculated by dividing the number of shared unique clonotypes by the size of the smaller repertoire. RTK rarefaction, the Chao1 estimator, and Recon v2.1 estimates of unobserved clonotypes were used to assess repertoire richness. Generation probabilities for all TCRbeta clonotypes obtained by the gDNA method from a few donors were computed using OLGA. TCRdb obtained this table from immuneACCESS and retained in-frame rearrangements with V and J assigned. These tables miss some clones; where compared with another copy, unresolved V genes account for less than half of the shortfall, and the remainder is unexplained. V, J and clone size reflect that table, while D and trimming were determined from the DNA. The sample table records approximately 1,500,000 clones; 95% to 99% of these occur just once. Approximately 0.45% of the sample rests with the top ten.

This clonotype was obtained from a man aged 25 to 45 in good health. The chain couples TRBV6-1 to TRBJ2-5; TRBD1 is a weak D gene call, 6 bases matching. Source material: naive CD4+ T cells sorted from blood. Interpreted using the paper, the cell subset or site label stands for: CD45RA+ positively selected. The DNA reads as follows: TGTGCCAGCAGCCCTTTGCACAGGGCGGGAGAGACCCAGTACTTC. This gives the protein CASSPLHRAGETQYF.